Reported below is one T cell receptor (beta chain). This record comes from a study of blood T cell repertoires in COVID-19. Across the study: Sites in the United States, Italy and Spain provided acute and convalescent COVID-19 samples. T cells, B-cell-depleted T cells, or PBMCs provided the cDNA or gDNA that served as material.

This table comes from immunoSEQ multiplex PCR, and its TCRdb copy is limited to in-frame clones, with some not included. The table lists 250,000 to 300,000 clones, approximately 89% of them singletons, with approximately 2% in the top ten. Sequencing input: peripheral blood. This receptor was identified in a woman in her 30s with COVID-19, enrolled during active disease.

The CDR3 here is CASTLDRSSYNSPLHF. As DNA, the CDR3 is TGTGCCAGCACTCTGGACAGGAGCTCCTATAATTCACCCCTCCACTTT. The V call is TRBV2, the J call TRBJ1-6; TRBD1 matches 7 bases. The CDR3 is 16 residues long. CDR1 and CDR2 (germline): SNHLY, FYNNEI. Trimming took 7 bases from V and 0 from J; bases not matched to a gene: 6.